This T cell receptor (beta chain) was sequenced in a study of technical replicates of blood from several donors. The CDR3 loop spans 17 amino acids. The germline CDR1 and CDR2 sequences are SGHVS and FNYEAQ. The J segment lost 3 bases and the V segment lost 1 base, leaving 4 bases of the junction unmatched. TCRdb's copy holds only in-frame clones and misses some; the assay was immunoSEQ multiplex PCR. The data show roughly 93,000 clones, with around 95% seen just once and over 0.25% held by the top ten. The rearrangement joins TRBV7-6 to TRBJ2-2, with 11 bases that match TRBD2. The sequence was collected from a human donor in good health. Specimen: T cells isolated from PBMCs. CDR3 nucleotides: TGTGCCAGCAGCTTAGAGCTAGCGGGAGGCCACACCGGGGAGCTGTTTTTT. This sequence encodes CASSLELAGGHTGELFF.